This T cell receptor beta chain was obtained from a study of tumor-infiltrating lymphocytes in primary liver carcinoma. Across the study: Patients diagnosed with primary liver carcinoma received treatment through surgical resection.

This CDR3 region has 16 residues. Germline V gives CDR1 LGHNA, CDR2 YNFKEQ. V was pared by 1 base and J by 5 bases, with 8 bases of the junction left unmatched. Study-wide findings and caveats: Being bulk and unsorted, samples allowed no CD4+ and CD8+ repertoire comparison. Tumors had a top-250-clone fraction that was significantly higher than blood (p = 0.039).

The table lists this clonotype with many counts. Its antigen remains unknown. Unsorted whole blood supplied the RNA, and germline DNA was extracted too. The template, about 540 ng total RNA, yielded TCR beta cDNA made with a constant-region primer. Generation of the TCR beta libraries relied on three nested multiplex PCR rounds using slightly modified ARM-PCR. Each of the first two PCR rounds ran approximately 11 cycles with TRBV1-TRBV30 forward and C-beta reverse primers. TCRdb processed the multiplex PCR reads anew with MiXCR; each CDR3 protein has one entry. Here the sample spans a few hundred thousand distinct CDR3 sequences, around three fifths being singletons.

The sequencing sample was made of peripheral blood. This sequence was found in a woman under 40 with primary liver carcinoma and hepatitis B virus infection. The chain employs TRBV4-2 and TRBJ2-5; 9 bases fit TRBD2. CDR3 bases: TGTGCCAGCAGCCAAGTGTCTAGCGGGACTGGGGAGACCCAGTACTTC. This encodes CASSQVSSGTGETQYF.